There are a few counts of the clone carrying this T cell receptor beta chain. Its antigen remains unidentified. The CDR3 extends over 12 amino acids. Unmatched junction bases numbered 4, after V lost 5 bases and J lost 6 bases. CDR1 and CDR2 (germline): MNHEY, SMNVEV (reference sequence). The sample belongs to a study of T-cell reconstitution after alpha-beta-depleted transplantation in children. Study findings and constraints: The origin of alpha-beta T cells about two months after transplant was reportedly several hundred expanded graft clones.

Unique molecular identifiers were used in preparing the TCRbeta library. TCRdb re-called the PCR reads with MiXCR, one entry per CDR3 protein. The sample has more than 300,000 distinct CDR3 sequences, about 17% seen once; the top ten hold about 41%. Sequencing used PBMCs, mostly from graft donor cells, obtained 360 days after TCRalphabeta/CD19-depleted stem cell transplant. The receptor was derived from a male patient aged 2-15 years who had a stem cell transplant for acute lymphoblastic leukemia, so the T cells may come from the graft donor. The rearrangement links TRBV27 to TRBJ2-7; 7 bases are shared with TRBD1. As DNA, the CDR3 is TGTGCCAGCAGTCCGGGACAGCCCGAGCAGTACTTC. Translating it yields CASSPGQPEQYF.